Each of the 20 T cell receptor beta chains below was sequenced from the same sample in a study of OX40 agonist ivuxolimab in advanced cancers. Data came from immunoSEQ multiplex PCR; TCRdb stores just in-frame clones and leaves some out. The sample lists 90,000 or so clones; approximately 89% were seen once. The sequencing used CD4+ or CD8+ T cells sorted from blood, collected in a trial of the OX40 agonist ivuxolimab. All receptors come from an adult with an advanced solid tumor such as melanoma, head and neck, liver or kidney cancer.

V usage is TRBV7-9 and J usage is TRBJ2-1; 11 bases line up with TRBD2. The CDR3 is made up of 16 amino acids. J lost 3 bases, V lost 4 bases, and 5 bases had no gene match. The V gene's germline CDR1 is SEHNR and CDR2 FQNEAQ (reference sequence). CDR3 amino acids: CASSYLAGGYYNEQFF. Here the CDR3 DNA reads TGTGCCAGCAGCTATCTAGCGGGGGGCTACTACAATGAGCAGTTCTTC.

The chain combines TRBV30 with TRBJ1-1; the D gene is possibly TRBD1 (5 bases). The CDR3 has 11 amino acids. Germline V gene sequence: CDR1 GTSNPN, CDR2 SVGIG (reference sequence). The DNA for the CDR3 is TGTGCTAGCAGGGATAACACTGAAGCTTTCTTT. Encoded protein: CASRDNTEAFF.

The chain recombines TRBV19 with TRBJ2-1, with 12 bases aligning to TRBD2. The germline gives CDR1 LNHDA, CDR2 SQIVND (reference sequence). The CDR3 consists of 15 residues. J was trimmed by 9 bases and V by 4 bases; bases with no gene match: 7. CDR3 residues: CASSTGLAGYVEQFF. Here the CDR3 DNA reads TGTGCCAGTAGTACTGGACTAGCGGGGTATGTTGAGCAGTTCTTC.

The chain couples TRBV19 to TRBJ1-4, with 8 bases that match TRBD1. The CDR3 is made up of 19 amino acids. The V and J ends lost 3 bases and 1 base, in that order; junction bases with no gene match: 13. Looked up from germline, CDR1 is LNHDA and CDR2 is SQIVND (reference sequence). The CDR3 DNA follows: TGTGCCAGTAGTATGTGGACAGGGACTACAACGCTAACTAATGAAAAACTGTTTTTT. This sequence encodes CASSMWTGTTTLTNEKLFF.

This rearrangement joins TRBV4-3 to TRBJ2-5; D ambiguous. CDR3 size: 17 residues. Per germline, CDR1 LGHNA and CDR2 YSLEER. Trimming left V 5 bases short and J 0 bases short, with 19 bases between. CDR3 in amino acids: CASSEGLQGWYQETQYF. CDR3 DNA: TGCGCCAGCAGCGAAGGCTTGCAAGGGTGGTACCAAGAGACCCAGTACTTC.

The CDR3 sequence is CASSLDGTVNTGELFF. CDR3 DNA: TGTGCCAGCAGCTTGGATGGGACAGTTAACACCGGGGAGCTGTTTTTT. This chain links TRBV5-8 with TRBJ2-2, with 7 bases fitting TRBD1. The CDR3 spans 16 residues. V shed 0 bases, J shed 2 bases, and the junction held 4 bases outside the gene matches. CDR1 and CDR2 (germline): SGHTS, YDEGEE.

The chain recombines TRBV5-4 with TRBJ2-2; maybe TRBD2 (6 bases). The germline V gene has CDR1 SGHNT and CDR2 YYREEE (reference sequence). Trimming removed 4 bases from V and 4 bases from J, with 11 bases in between. This CDR3 has 14 residues. In DNA form, the CDR3 reads TGTGCCAGCAGCCCAGGCGGGGCCACCGGGGAGCTGTTTTTT. Residues: CASSPGGATGELFF.

V is TRBV2 and J is TRBJ2-7, with a possible D match to TRBD1 (6 bases). CDR3 length: 13 amino acids. The V end was cut by 6 bases, the J end by 3 bases, with 12 bases between. Germline lookup yields CDR1 SNHLY and CDR2 FYNNEI. The CDR3 spells CASRAGTYYEQYF. Written as DNA, the CDR3 is TGTGCCAGCAGGGCCGGGACATACTACGAGCAGTACTTC. The full variable domain, its missing parts supplied by reference TRBV2 and TRBJ2-7, is EPEVTQTPSHQVTQMGQEVILRCVPISNHLYFYWYRQILGQKVEFLVSFYNNEISEKSEIFDDQFSVERPDGSNFTLKIRSTKLEDSAMYFCASRAGTYYEQYFGPGTRLTVT.

The chain couples TRBV7-9 to TRBJ1-5, with 7 bases that match TRBD1. J gave up 6 bases and V 7 bases, and 9 bases lay outside the gene matches. The CDR3 consists of 14 residues. Germline V lookup: CDR1 SEHNR, CDR2 FQNEAQ (reference sequence). CDR3: CASTSGGDGQPQHF. CDR3 bases: TGTGCCAGCACCTCAGGGGGAGATGGTCAGCCCCAGCATTTT.

The rearrangement joins TRBV18 to TRBJ2-7; TRBD1 agrees at 8 bases. The CDR3 runs to 16 residues. V lost 2 bases and J lost 2; bases outside the gene matches: 8. Germline-derived CDR1 and CDR2 are KGHSH and LQKENI. CDR3 sequence reads: CASSPADRVLTYEQYF. As DNA, the CDR3 is TGTGCCAGCTCACCAGCGGACAGGGTCCTTACCTACGAGCAGTACTTC.

This chain links TRBV10-2 with TRBJ2-1, with 8 bases identical to TRBD2. Germline V gene lookup returns CDR1 WSHSY and CDR2 SAAADI. Germline trimming cut 3 bases from V and 7 bases from J; bases unmatched to any gene: 11. The CDR3 sequence is 16 residues long. As DNA, the CDR3 is TGCGCCAGCAGTGATGGGCGGGAGGTCCTGGGGAATGAGCAGTTCTTC. It codes for CASSDGREVLGNEQFF.

The chain has TRBV7-9 and TRBJ1-1; TRBD1 matches 7 bases. CDR3 length equals 15 residues. Germline values: CDR1 SEHNR, CDR2 FQNEAQ (reference sequence). The J segment lost 1 base and the V segment lost 4 bases, leaving 6 bases of the junction unmatched. CDR3 DNA sequence: TGTGCCAGCAGCTCAAGACAGGGACCGAACACTGAAGCTTTCTTT. Its protein product is CASSSRQGPNTEAFF.

V gene TRBV7-9 combines with J gene TRBJ1-2, with a possible D match to TRBD1 (6 bases). V was pared by 1 base and J by 7 bases, with 16 bases between. From germline, CDR1 is SEHNR and CDR2 FQNEAQ (reference sequence). The CDR3 sequence is 15 residues long. This CDR3 reads CASSLGQVQFFGYTF. CDR3 nucleotide sequence: TGTGCCAGCAGCTTAGGACAGGTTCAATTCTTTGGCTACACCTTC.

The chain recombines TRBV7-9 with TRBJ1-2; possibly TRBD1 for D (5 bases). Germline loops: CDR1 SEHNR, CDR2 FQNEAQ (reference sequence). The CDR3 loop spans 14 amino acids. Trimming removed 0 bases at V and 4 bases at J, with 9 bases between. The CDR3 sequence: CASSLALGAYGYTF. The DNA for the CDR3 is TGTGCCAGCAGCTTAGCTCTTGGGGCCTATGGCTACACCTTC.

The rearrangement uses TRBV29-1 and TRBJ2-6; the D is unclear. CDR3 size: 13 residues. Trimming pared 8 bases from V and 2 bases from J, leaving 10 bases between. In germline, CDR1 is SQVTM, CDR2 ANQGSEA. CDR3 in amino acids: CSLIEAGANVLTF. In DNA form, the CDR3 reads TGCAGCCTTATAGAGGCTGGGGCCAACGTCCTGACTTTC.

The chain joins TRBV7-2 to TRBJ1-3; a weak D match, TRBD1 (6 bases). This CDR3 spans 15 amino acids. Trimming took 5 bases from V and 2 from J, leaving 13 bases between them. CDR1 is SGHTA, CDR2 FQGNSA, per germline. This chain's CDR3 is CASSKLGTTGNTIYF. The CDR3, as DNA: TGTGCCAGCAGCAAACTCGGGACAACTGGAAACACCATATATTTT.

The V and J genes are TRBV5-1 and TRBJ2-2, with D perhaps TRBD1 (5 bases). With 0 bases removed from V and 1 base from J, the gap between germline ends came to 7 bases. CDR3 length: 15 amino acids. From germline, CDR1 is SGHRS and CDR2 YFSETQ. Here the CDR3 DNA reads TGCGCCAGCAGCTTGGTGACAGAGAACACCGGGGAGCTGTTTTTT. Encoded protein: CASSLVTENTGELFF. The full variable domain, its missing parts supplied by reference TRBV5-1 and TRBJ2-2, is KAGVTQTPRYLIKTRGQQVTLSCSPISGHRSVSWYQQTPGQGLQFLFEYFSETQRNKGNFPGRFSGRQFSNSRSEMNVSTLELGDSALYLCASSLVTENTGELFFGEGSRLTVL.

The gene calls are TRBV12-5 and TRBJ1-1; D unclear. V lost 10 bases, J lost 4 bases, and 10 bases lay in between. Germline V CDR1 and CDR2: LGHNT, FRNRAP. The length of the CDR3 is 11 residues. CDR3: CATGRSTEAFF. DNA for the CDR3: TGTGCTACCGGACGGAGCACTGAAGCTTTCTTT.

This clone was detected once. The chain couples TRBV29-1 to TRBJ2-7; no clear D. V dropped 7 bases and J dropped 0 bases, with 16 bases sitting between them. Germline V gives CDR1 SQVTM, CDR2 ANQGSEA. CDR3 length equals 14 residues. The CDR3: CSARLSVSSYEQYF. CDR3 bases: TGCAGCGCCCGGTTGTCGGTAAGCTCCTACGAGCAGTACTTC.

The chain combines TRBV7-2 with TRBJ2-3; the match to TRBD2 covers 8 bases. V was clipped by 4 bases and J by 4 bases; unmatched bases: 7. Germline V CDR1 and CDR2: SGHTA, FQGNSA. This CDR3 is built from 15 residues. CDR3 DNA: TGTGCCAGCAGCTCCGGAGCGGGAGCGGCAGATACGCAGTATTTT. Residues: CASSSGAGAADTQYF.